The 7 T cell receptor beta chains in this list originate from one sample, sequenced in a study of post-analysis software for immune sequencing data. Overall study results and limits: In patients, TRBV5-6, TRBV5-1 and TRBV20-1 belonged to four or five TRBV segments found more frequently than in controls.

Their antigens remain unidentified. Prepared libraries of TCR beta cDNA carried unique molecular identifiers. From the PCR reads, TCRdb called clonotypes with MiXCR, one entry per CDR3 protein. The sample has roughly 600,000 distinct CDR3 sequences, around 44% seen once. The specimen sequenced was blood. These receptors all stem from a girl aged 5-17 years with multiple sclerosis.

The chain joins TRBV12-3 or TRBV12-4 to TRBJ2-1; D may be TRBD1 or TRBD2 (5 bases each). The DNA end favors TRBJ2-7, so the J call may be wrong. The CDR3 length is 22 residues. The CDR3 DNA is TGTGCCAGCAGTTTACCGCCGAGGGGTCCCCCCTTTATCCCGTATTCCTACAATGAGCAGTACTTC. Translating gives CASSLPPRGPPFIPYSYNEQYF.

The sample holds a few counts of this clonotype. This chain links TRBV7-2 with TRBJ2-5; perhaps TRBD2 as D (5 bases). The V gene lost 3 bases and the J gene lost 7 bases, with 6 bases spanning the gap. This CDR3 spans 11 amino acids. Germline lookup yields CDR1 SGHTA and CDR2 FQGNSA. CDR3 protein: CASSFSVTQYF. The CDR3 DNA reads TGTGCCAGCAGCTTTAGCGTGACCCAGTACTTC.

This clonotype turned up a few times. The rearrangement links TRBV7-2 to TRBJ1-2, with D perhaps TRBD1 (6 bases). V lost 6 bases and J 0 bases, leaving 14 bases between the germline ends. The CDR3 consists of 15 residues. CDR1 is SGHTA, CDR2 FQGNSA, per germline. CDR3 coding DNA: TGTGCCAGCAGAGGGGGGGAGCAAGCTAACTATGGCTACACCTTC. This sequence encodes CASRGGEQANYGYTF.

The chain links TRBV7-9 to TRBJ2-1; a weak D match, TRBD2 (7 bases). Germline CDR1 and CDR2: SEHNR and FQNEAQ (reference sequence). The CDR3 totals 17 residues. Trimming took 4 bases from V and 0 from J, leaving 16 bases between them. This chain's CDR3 is CASSYGGGLHSYNEQFF. In nucleotides, the CDR3 is TGTGCCAGCAGCTACGGCGGGGGCCTTCACTCCTACAATGAGCAGTTCTTC.

The chain joins TRBV20-1 to TRBJ2-5; D perhaps matches TRBD2 (6 bases). The CDR3 runs to 14 residues. The V gene's germline CDR1 is DFQATT and CDR2 SNEGSKA (reference sequence). Deletions cut 0 bases from V and 7 bases from J, with 15 bases between. This chain's CDR3 is CSARDEGMGGTQYF. CDR3 DNA sequence: TGCAGTGCTAGAGATGAGGGGATGGGGGGGACCCAGTACTTC.

This chain joins TRBV20-1 and TRBJ1-4, with D perhaps matching TRBD1 (6 bases). V was trimmed by 0 bases and J by 1 base, leaving 12 bases between them. Germline V gene lookup returns CDR1 DFQATT and CDR2 SNEGSKA (reference sequence). CDR3 length: 16 residues. Here the CDR3 reads CSARDPRGLTNEKLFF. The CDR3 coding sequence is TGCAGTGCTAGAGATCCCAGGGGATTAACTAATGAAAAACTGTTTTTT.

The J gene is TRBJ2-7, the V gene TRBV7-6; TRBD1 matches 10 bases. J was trimmed by 2 bases and V by 5 bases; bases with no gene match: 6. This CDR3 is 15 amino acids long. Germline V gene sequence: CDR1 SGHVS, CDR2 FNYEAQ. CDR3 nucleotides: TGTGCCAGCAGCCCGGGGACAGGGGAGGCCTACGAGCAGTACTTC. Translated: CASSPGTGEAYEQYF.